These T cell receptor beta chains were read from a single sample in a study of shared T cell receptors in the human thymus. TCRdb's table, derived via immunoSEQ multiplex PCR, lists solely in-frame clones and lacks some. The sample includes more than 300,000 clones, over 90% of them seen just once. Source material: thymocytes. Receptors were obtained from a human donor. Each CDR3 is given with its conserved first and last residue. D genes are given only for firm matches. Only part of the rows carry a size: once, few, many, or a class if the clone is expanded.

cdr3_aa: CARDDTDTQYF; cdr3_nt: TGTGCTAGAGACGACACAGATACGCAGTATTTT; j_call: TRBJ2-3; v_call: TRBV11-3; clone_size: NA; d_call: NA
cdr3_aa: CASSCKGANTGELFF; cdr3_nt: TGTGCCAGCAGTTGTAAGGGGGCGAACACCGGGGAGCTGTTTTTT; j_call: TRBJ2-2; v_call: TRBV28; clone_size: NA; d_call: NA
cdr3_aa: CASSPPSTQGKRCYTF; cdr3_nt: TGTGCCAGCTCACCACCCTCTACACAGGGGAAGAGGTGCTACACCTTC; j_call: TRBJ1-2; v_call: TRBV18; clone_size: once; d_call: TRBD1
cdr3_aa: CASSQRIAGVNSYEQYF; cdr3_nt: TGCGCCAGCAGCCAAAGAATAGCGGGAGTCAACTCCTACGAGCAGTACTTC; j_call: TRBJ2-7; v_call: TRBV4-1; clone_size: NA; d_call: TRBD2
cdr3_aa: CASSEWGTGRKGNQPQHF; cdr3_nt: TGTGCCAGCAGTGAATGGGGGACAGGGCGGAAGGGCAATCAGCCCCAGCATTTT; j_call: TRBJ1-5; v_call: TRBV6-1; clone_size: NA; d_call: TRBD1
cdr3_aa: CASSLYGEGGEQFF; cdr3_nt: TGTGCCAGCAGCTTATACGGGGAGGGTGGGGAGCAGTTCTTC; j_call: TRBJ2-1; v_call: TRBV7-8; clone_size: NA; d_call: TRBD2
cdr3_aa: CASSLNRTGYEQYF; cdr3_nt: TGTGCCAGCAGTCTTAACAGGACAGGGTACGAGCAGTACTTC; j_call: TRBJ2-7; v_call: TRBV28; clone_size: NA; d_call: TRBD1
cdr3_aa: CASSGHNGTPNTGELFF; cdr3_nt: TGTGCCAGCAGCGGCCATAACGGGACACCGAACACCGGGGAGCTGTTTTTT; j_call: TRBJ2-2; v_call: TRBV7-3; clone_size: NA; d_call: NA
cdr3_aa: CASSLGADTQYF; cdr3_nt: TGTGCCAGCAGCTTAGGAGCAGATACGCAGTATTTT; j_call: TRBJ2-3; v_call: TRBV11-3; clone_size: NA; d_call: NA
cdr3_aa: CASSSKGEAFF; cdr3_nt: TGTGCCAGCAGCTCCAAGGGGGAAGCTTTCTTT; j_call: TRBJ1-1; v_call: TRBV5-6; clone_size: NA; d_call: NA